This entry is about one T cell receptor beta chain. TCRdb processed the 5' RACE reads anew with MiXCR; each CDR3 protein has one entry. The table lists 2,000 or so distinct CDR3 sequences, approximately 7.9% of them singletons. The data derive from a study of spatial heterogeneity in lung cancer. Time point meaning: sample taken at primary tumor resection. The V gene's germline CDR1 is LGHDT and CDR2 YNNKEL (reference sequence). CDR3 length: 11 residues. V gave up 6 bases and J gave up 8 bases, with 11 bases separating them. The source was normal lung tissue next to the tumor, collected at surgery. The V and J genes are TRBV3-1 and TRBJ2-7; possible D gene TRBD1, 6 bases. The receptor comes from a female donor with early-stage non-small cell lung cancer. In DNA, the CDR3 is TGTGCCAGCAGTCCTGGACAGCAGCAGTACTTC. Encoded protein: CASSPGQQQYF.